This T cell receptor beta chain was found in a study of T cell responses to AZD1222 COVID-19 vaccine. Study results and caveats: Reportedly, nearly half of unique spike TCRs recognized epitopes outside B.1.351/B.1.1.7 mutations. Without day 14 samples, only post-peak T cell repertoires were studied. A mostly white British donor set with more females was recruited, and clonal diversity was possibly underestimated.

The CDR3 spans 13 residues. Germline V lookup: CDR1 SGHAT, CDR2 FQNNGV. The ends lost 0 bases at V and 5 bases at J; junction bases unmatched: 1. TCRdb keeps only in-frame clones here, not all; method: immunoSEQ multiplex PCR. The sample consists of 85,000 to 120,000 clones, 90% of them appearing once. This clone is termed medium-sized. As yet, its antigen is unknown. This rearrangement joins TRBV11-2 to TRBJ2-7; TRBD2 matches 7 bases. The material was peripheral blood, obtained 28 days after the second AZD1222 dose. This receptor was identified in an adult who received the AZD1222 COVID-19 vaccine. CDR3 nucleotide sequence: TGTGCCAGCAGCTTAGACGGGGGGAACGAGCAGTACTTC. Protein: CASSLDGGNEQYF.